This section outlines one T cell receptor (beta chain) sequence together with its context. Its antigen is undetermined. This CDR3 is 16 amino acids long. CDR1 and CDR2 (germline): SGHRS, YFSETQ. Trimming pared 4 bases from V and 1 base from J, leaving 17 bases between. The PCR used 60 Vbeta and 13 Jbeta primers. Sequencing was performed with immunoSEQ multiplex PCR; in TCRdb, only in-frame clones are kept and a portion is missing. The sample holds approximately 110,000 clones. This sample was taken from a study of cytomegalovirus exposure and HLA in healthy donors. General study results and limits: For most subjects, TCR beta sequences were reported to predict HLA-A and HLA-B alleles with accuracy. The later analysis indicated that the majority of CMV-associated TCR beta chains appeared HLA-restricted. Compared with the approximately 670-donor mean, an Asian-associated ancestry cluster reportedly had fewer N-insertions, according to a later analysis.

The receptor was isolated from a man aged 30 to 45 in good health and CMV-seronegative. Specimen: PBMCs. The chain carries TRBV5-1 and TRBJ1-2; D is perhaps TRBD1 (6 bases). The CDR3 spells CASSQTQGIGNYGYTF. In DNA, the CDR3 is TGCGCCAGCAGCCAAACCCAGGGGATCGGTAACTATGGCTACACCTTC.